This is a list of T cell receptor beta chains from one sample in a study of T cell responses to AZD1222 COVID-19 vaccine. The table came from immunoSEQ multiplex PCR; TCRdb's copy has only in-frame clones and leaves some out. The sample carries around 130,000 clones, approximately 88% recorded once. Source: peripheral blood, taken 28 days after the second AZD1222 dose. These receptors were taken from an adult who received the AZD1222 COVID-19 vaccine. The CDR3 runs from the conserved cysteine through the conserved F or W. Clone size is stated in some rows and not others, as once, few, many or a class when expanded.

v_gene,j_gene,abundance,CDR3aa
TRBV7-8,TRBJ1-1,-,CASSLARDGTEAFF
TRBV3-1/TRBV3-2,TRBJ1-1,-,CASSHTGPINTEAFF
TRBV13,TRBJ2-7,-,CASSRDRDYEQYF
TRBV5-1,TRBJ2-7,-,CASSSQAGVLNEQYF
TRBV5-4,TRBJ1-4,-,CASSREQGVNEKLFF
TRBV5-1,TRBJ1-1,once,CASSLTPTGTSTEAFF
TRBV7-2,TRBJ2-7,-,CASSPSRPGGEQYF
TRBV10-3,TRBJ2-1,-,CAISEREGAYNEQFF
TRBV5-5,TRBJ1-4,-,CASSLGARPNEKLFF
TRBV6-4,TRBJ2-1,-,CASSAISGTYNEQFF
TRBV5-1,TRBJ2-3,-,CASSYRKTSGIDTQYF
TRBV5-1,TRBJ2-2,-,CASSLLAGETGELFF
TRBV30,TRBJ1-1,-,CAWISPSEGWNTEAFF
TRBV28,TRBJ1-3,-,CASSRTGRNTIYF
TRBV3-1/TRBV3-2,TRBJ2-1,-,CASNRGHSSYNEQFF
TRBV20-1,TRBJ1-2,-,CSARDSNYGYTF
TRBV19,TRBJ2-1,once,CASSTHLAIRGHSYNEQFF
TRBV27,TRBJ2-5,-,CASSSQDRGETQYF
TRBV10-1,TRBJ2-1,-,CASSVGYSYNEQFF
TRBV11-2,TRBJ1-2,-,CASSHGTGGGYTF
TRBV5-1,TRBJ2-7,-,CASSSASSYEQYF
TRBV4-1,TRBJ1-2,-,CASSQDRPSGYTF
TRBV29-1,TRBJ1-3,-,CSGRTPGNTIYF
TRBV5-8,TRBJ2-4,-,CASSLEGNIQYF
TRBV5-1,TRBJ2-7,-,CASSLGVTGTSYEQYF
TRBV11-2,TRBJ1-3,-,CASSLDRGGRSGNTIYF
TRBV19,TRBJ1-6,-,CASSMWGSPLHF
TRBV18,TRBJ1-5,-,CASSPTGISNQPQHF
TRBV9,TRBJ2-5,-,CASSVDLEETQYF
TRBV28,TRBJ2-1,-,CASSPPYRDGEQFF
TRBV4-1,TRBJ1-5,many,CASSHGHYQPQHF
TRBV4-1,TRBJ1-2,-,CASSQVSGQYYGYTF
TRBV25-1,TRBJ2-3,once,CASSAEGGVSTDTQYF
TRBV18,TRBJ1-5,-,CASSPGLGNQPQHF
TRBV6-5,TRBJ2-1,-,CASSDIGEQFF
TRBV25-1,TRBJ1-2,-,CASGDGQGIHGYTF